Listed below are T cell receptor beta chains from one sample, sequenced in a study of OX40 agonist ivuxolimab in advanced cancers. Using immunoSEQ multiplex PCR, the repertoire was profiled, and TCRdb retains in-frame clones only, with some absent. The data contain tens of thousands of clones, 90% of them seen just once; the ten biggest clones take up over 9.5%. The sequencing used CD4+ or CD8+ T cells sorted from blood, collected in a trial of the OX40 agonist ivuxolimab. These receptors came from an adult with an advanced solid tumor such as melanoma, head and neck, liver or kidney cancer. Both conserved end residues are part of each CDR3. Each record gives: D gene, clone size, V gene, J gene, CDR3 DNA, CDR3 protein. D genes are given only for firm matches. Not every row has a clone size; where given, it reads once, few, many or a size class.

>TRBD1|-|TRBV5-4|TRBJ1-3
TGTGCCAGCAGCGGCGACCTAAACAGGGGGCCTGGAAACACCATATATTTT
CASSGDLNRGPGNTIYF
>TRBD2|-|TRBV9|TRBJ2-2
TGTGCCAGCAGCGCCCCGACTAGCCGGAACACCGGGGAGCTGTTTTTT
CASSAPTSRNTGELFF
>-|-|TRBV28|TRBJ2-2
TGTGCCAGCATTGGTGGTGGAACGAACACCGGGGAGCTGTTTTTT
CASIGGGTNTGELFF
>-|-|TRBV5-8|TRBJ1-2
TGTGCCAGCAGGGGATCTAACTATGGCTACACCTTC
CASRGSNYGYTF
>-|-|TRBV4-1|TRBJ2-7
TGCGCCAGCAGCCAACGACTAGCCTACGAGCAGTACTTC
CASSQRLAYEQYF
>TRBD2|-|TRBV5-8|TRBJ2-3
TGTGCCAGCCGCTGGGGGGTAGCGGGTACAGATACGCAGTATTTT
CASRWGVAGTDTQYF
>-|-|TRBV7-9|TRBJ2-7
TGTGCCAGCAGCGGGCCCGAGCAGTACTTC
CASSGPEQYF
>-|-|TRBV19|TRBJ2-7
TGTGCCAGTAGTGAGACAGGAACGTTACCTCCCTACGAGCAGTACTTC
CASSETGTLPPYEQYF
>-|-|TRBV18|TRBJ2-5
TGTGCCAGCTCACCACCCACTAGTAGGCAGACCCAGTACTTC
CASSPPTSRQTQYF
>-|few|TRBV4-1|TRBJ1-1
TGCGCCAGCAGCCAAGAAGGTAGAGGGGGTGGGACTGAAGCTTTCTTT
CASSQEGRGGGTEAFF
>TRBD1|-|TRBV29-1|TRBJ2-7
TGCAGCATGAGGACAGGCCGCTACGAGCAGTACTTC
CSMRTGRYEQYF
>TRBD2|once|TRBV29-1|TRBJ2-1
TGCAGCGTTGAAGATTCTTCGAGCGGGACGATGACCAATGAGCAGTTCTTC
CSVEDSSSGTMTNEQFF
>-|-|TRBV4-2|TRBJ2-1
TGTGCCAGCTCCTGGGGGGCTAGTGATGAGCAGTTCTTC
CASSWGASDEQFF
>-|-|TRBV7-9|TRBJ2-7
TGTGCCAGCAGCTTGAGGGGGATCGACGAGCAGTACTTC
CASSLRGIDEQYF
>-|-|TRBV19|TRBJ1-5
TGTGCCAGTAGTATCGGAGTTCGCCCTTCGTCTCAGCCCCAGCATTTT
CASSIGVRPSSQPQHF
>-|-|TRBV28|TRBJ2-7
TGTGCCAGCAGTTTCACAGGAGGGCCTGGGAACGAGCAGTACTTC
CASSFTGGPGNEQYF
>TRBD1|-|TRBV5-1|TRBJ1-5
TGCGCCAGCAGGGACACTCGCCCGACAGGGGACAATCAGCCCCAGCATTTT
CASRDTRPTGDNQPQHF
>-|-|TRBV29-1|TRBJ1-2
TGCAGCGTTGTCGGGGGGGCGGATGGCTACACCTTC
CSVVGGADGYTF
>TRBD2|once|TRBV10-1|TRBJ2-1
TGCGCCAGCAGTGAGTCGGGACTAGCGGAACCGCAGTTCTTC
CASSESGLAEPQFF
>-|-|TRBV29-1|TRBJ1-1
TGCAGCGTCGAGGGTTTGAATAGTGAAGCTTTCTTT
CSVEGLNSEAFF
>-|-|TRBV4-1|TRBJ1-5
TGCGCCAGCAGCCAAGGGTACAGCACGGGTCAGCCCCAGCATTTT
CASSQGYSTGQPQHF
>-|-|TRBV7-2|TRBJ2-1
TGTGCCAGCAGCTGGGCTCCCTCCCCCGTTCAAAGCTCCTACAATGAGCAGTTCTTC
CASSWAPSPVQSSYNEQFF
>-|-|TRBV10-1|TRBJ2-7
TGCGCCAGCAGTGATGCGGTTGGGTCCTACGAGCAGTACTTC
CASSDAVGSYEQYF
>TRBD1|-|TRBV11-2|TRBJ1-1
TGTGCCAGCAGCTCCTGGACAGGACTGAACACTGAAGCTTTCTTT
CASSSWTGLNTEAFF
>TRBD1|-|TRBV2|TRBJ1-5
TGTGCCAGCAATCACGGGGACAGGGGCCTCGACGTAATGCAGCCCCAGCATTTT
CASNHGDRGLDVMQPQHF
>-|-|TRBV15|TRBJ2-1
TGTGCCACCAGCGGCGGCAGGAGCTCCTACAATGAGCAGTTCTTC
CATSGGRSSYNEQFF
>-|-|TRBV9|TRBJ2-1
TGTGCCAGCAGTTTCGAGGGGAATGAGCAGTTCTTC
CASSFEGNEQFF
>-|-|TRBV5-1|TRBJ2-3
TGCGCCAGCAGCCTGACAGTGGTGCCTACGACAGATACGCAGTATTTT
CASSLTVVPTTDTQYF
>-|-|TRBV14|TRBJ2-2
TGTGCCGGAGCGAGGATGGCGAACACCGGGGAGCTGTTTTTT
CAGARMANTGELFF
>-|-|TRBV16|TRBJ2-7
TGTGCCAGCAGCCAAAACCGGGACGGAGCCTACGAGCAGTACTTC
CASSQNRDGAYEQYF
>-|-|TRBV27|TRBJ2-1
TGTGCCAGCAGTTCCCTGAGCTCCTACAATGAGCAGTTCTTC
CASSSLSSYNEQFF
>TRBD2|-|TRBV7-6|TRBJ2-1
TGTGCCAGCAGCGTGAGCGGGGTCTCCTACAATGAGCAGTTCTTC
CASSVSGVSYNEQFF
>-|-|TRBV7-9|TRBJ2-1
TGTGCCAGCAGCTTAAAGTCCTACAATGAGCAGTTCTTC
CASSLKSYNEQFF
>-|-|TRBV11-3|TRBJ2-2
TGTGCCAGCAGCGTAATGAAGGCCGGGGAGCTGTTTTTT
CASSVMKAGELFF
>TRBD1|-|TRBV29-1|TRBJ1-2
TGCAGCGTTACAGGGGGCCGAAACTTTGTCTACACCTTC
CSVTGGRNFVYTF
>-|-|TRBV7-6|TRBJ1-1
TGTGCCAGCAGCTCCCCCGGTGATTTTTTTATGAACACTGAAGCTTTCTTT
CASSSPGDFFMNTEAFF
>TRBD2|-|TRBV6-1|TRBJ2-1
TGTGCCAGCAGTGAAAAGGGACTAGCGGACGGTGAGCAGTTCTTC
CASSEKGLADGEQFF
>TRBD2|once|TRBV5-4|TRBJ2-5
TGTGCCAGCAGCCAGAGACTAGCGGGGGGGCAAGAGACCCAGTACTTC
CASSQRLAGGQETQYF
>-|-|TRBV10-2|TRBJ2-1
TGCGCCAGCAGGGGTAGCGTCGGGAATGAGCAGTTCTTC
CASRGSVGNEQFF
>TRBD2|-|TRBV9|TRBJ2-1
TGTGCCAGCAGCACATCAGGGGCTAGCGGGAGCTCCTACAATGAGCAGTTCTTC
CASSTSGASGSSYNEQFF
>-|-|TRBV5-1|TRBJ2-7
TGCGCCAGCAGCTTGTCGGGACACCCCTACGAGCAGTACTTC
CASSLSGHPYEQYF
>-|-|TRBV30|TRBJ2-5
TGTGCCTGGAGTGTACGCACAGGGAACCAAGAGACCCAGTACTTC
CAWSVRTGNQETQYF
>-|-|TRBV9|TRBJ2-7
TGTGCCAGCAGCAACCCCGGGGGGCTTAGCTCCTACGAGCAGTACTTC
CASSNPGGLSSYEQYF
>-|-|TRBV7-8|TRBJ2-3
TGTGCCAGCAGGGTAGGGGGGGACACAGATACGCAGTATTTT
CASRVGGDTDTQYF
>TRBD2|-|TRBV7-8|TRBJ2-2
TGTGCCAGCAGCTTATATGCGGGAGGGTTCGCGAACACCGGGGAGCTGTTTTTT
CASSLYAGGFANTGELFF
>-|-|TRBV19|TRBJ2-7
TGTGCCAGTAGGGACGGGCTGAGAGAGCAGTACTTC
CASRDGLREQYF
>-|-|TRBV11-2|TRBJ1-5
TGTGCCAGCAGCTTAGATCTGGGTAGCAATCAGCCCCAGCATTTT
CASSLDLGSNQPQHF
>TRBD1|-|TRBV5-1|TRBJ1-1
TGCGCCAGCAGCTTGGGGGACAGGCACACTGAAGCTTTCTTT
CASSLGDRHTEAFF
>TRBD1|-|TRBV11-2|TRBJ2-7
TGTGCCAGCAGCCGAGGACAGGGGAGCTCCTACGAGCAGTACTTC
CASSRGQGSSYEQYF
>-|-|TRBV9|TRBJ2-7
TGTGCCAGCAGCGCATATTCCGACGCAGGGTCGTACGAGCAGTACTTC
CASSAYSDAGSYEQYF
>-|-|TRBV7-6|TRBJ1-1
TGTGCCAGCAGCACCACACTGGAGAACACTGAAGCTTTCTTT
CASSTTLENTEAFF
>TRBD1|once|TRBV28|TRBJ1-2
TGTGCCAGCAGTCTACCGTGGACAGGGGATGGCTACACCTTC
CASSLPWTGDGYTF
>-|-|TRBV5-4|TRBJ2-6
TGTGCCAGCAGCTTGTTAGGGAGTGGGGCCAACGTCCTGACTTTC
CASSLLGSGANVLTF